Presented here are 10 T cell receptor beta chains from one specimen sequenced in a study of CD8 T cells in Susac syndrome. Reverse transcription used roughly 0.5 to 1 ug RNA and random hexamers. TCRdb re-analysed the immunoSEQ multiplex PCR reads in MiXCR, keeping a single row per CDR3 protein. The data contain about 140,000 distinct CDR3 sequences, roughly 95% of them singletons. Sequencing was carried out using CD4+ T cells from PBMCs. The receptors were sampled from a human donor with Susac syndrome.

This clonotype was detected only once. J is TRBJ2-2 and V is TRBV2; weak D call: TRBD1 (5 bases). V gave up 7 bases and J gave up 7 bases, with 16 bases separating them. Germline V gives CDR1 SNHLY, CDR2 FYNNEI. The CDR3 loop spans 14 amino acids. This CDR3 is CASTRQGLGGELFF. Here the CDR3 DNA reads TGTGCCAGCACGAGGCAGGGCCTAGGCGGGGAGCTGTTTTTT.

The genes are TRBV9 and TRBJ1-2; possibly TRBD1 for D (6 bases). Trimming shortened V by 0 bases and J by 4 bases, and 28 bases separated the two germline ends. Germline values: CDR1 SGDLS, CDR2 YYNGEE. This CDR3 region has 20 residues. The CDR3 DNA reads TGTGCCAGCAGCGTAGAAAGAACTCGGGATTCCATGGGGGGCCCCTATGGCTACACCTTC. Translating it yields CASSVERTRDSMGGPYGYTF.

The genes are TRBV29-1 and TRBJ2-3, with 9 positions matching TRBD2. J was trimmed by 4 bases and V by 4 bases; bases with no gene match: 6. CDR1 is SQVTM and CDR2 is ANQGSEA in the germline V gene. This CDR3 spans 14 amino acids. CDR3 loop: CSVGSSGRADTQYF. The CDR3 coding sequence is TGCAGCGTTGGGAGTAGCGGGAGAGCAGATACGCAGTATTTT.

This clonotype was seen more than once but under ten times. This chain joins TRBV28 and TRBJ2-7; D gene unclear. Germline CDR1 is MDHEN and CDR2 is SYDVKM. The CDR3 has 12 amino acids. Trimming cost V 2 bases and J 4 bases, with 6 bases left between them. The DNA for the CDR3 is TGTGCCAGCAGTTTAGGTAGATACGAGCAGTACTTC. Encoded protein: CASSLGRYEQYF.

The rearrangement joins TRBV29-1 to TRBJ2-3; 8 nucleotides align to TRBD1. J lost 3 bases, V lost 4 bases, and 3 bases had no gene match. The CDR3 is 13 amino acids. Germline CDR1 SQVTM, CDR2 ANQGSEA. The CDR3 nucleotides read TGCAGCGTTGGAAACAGGGGGACAGATACGCAGTATTTT. It specifies CSVGNRGTDTQYF.

The sample holds one count of this clonotype. The V call is TRBV20-1, the J call TRBJ2-5; D is unclear. Germline assignment: CDR1 DFQATT and CDR2 SNEGSKA (reference sequence). The CDR3 consists of 11 residues. The germline V and J ends were trimmed by 1 base and 4 bases, with 4 bases remaining between them. Written as DNA, the CDR3 is TGCAGTGCTAGAGCCTTAGAGACCCAGTACTTC. Its translation is CSARALETQYF.

This clonotype appeared a single time. The chain recombines TRBV13 with TRBJ2-7, with TRBD2 identical over 11 bases. CDR3 length: 17 amino acids. Germline loops: CDR1 PRHDT, CDR2 FYEKMQ (reference sequence). J was trimmed by 0 bases and V by 5 bases; bases with no gene match: 9. The CDR3 here is CASSGQIAGGASYEQYF. The DNA of the CDR3 is TGTGCCAGCAGCGGCCAGATAGCGGGAGGGGCCTCCTACGAGCAGTACTTC.

The chain combines TRBV6-4 with TRBJ2-2; 7 bases map to TRBD1. The length of the CDR3 is 14 residues. The ends lost 5 bases at V and 4 bases at J; junction bases unmatched: 4. The V gene's germline CDR1 is MRHNA and CDR2 SNTAGT. As DNA, the CDR3 is TGTGCCAGCAGTCCCGGGACAGTCACCGGGGAGCTGTTTTTT. Translation: CASSPGTVTGELFF.

The V gene is TRBV25-1, the J gene TRBJ1-3; D is ambiguous. Trimming removed 4 bases at V and 0 bases at J, with 10 bases between. Looked up from germline, CDR1 is MGHDK and CDR2 is SYGVNS. The CDR3 runs 15 residues. CDR3 protein: CASSVLESSGNTIYF. In nucleotides, the CDR3 is TGTGCCAGCAGTGTCCTGGAGAGCTCTGGAAACACCATATATTTT.

This chain joins TRBV4-1 and TRBJ2-2, with TRBD1 identical over 7 bases. The CDR3 runs to 14 residues. Germline CDR1 is MGHRA and CDR2 is YSYEKL. The J segment lost 4 bases and the V segment lost 1 base, leaving 0 bases of the junction unmatched. The CDR3 region is CASSQGQGTGELFF. The CDR3 DNA reads TGCGCCAGCAGCCAAGGACAGGGCACCGGGGAGCTGTTTTTT.